The 5 T cell receptor beta chains presented below share a single source sample, sequenced in a study of cytomegalovirus exposure and HLA in healthy donors. Primers included in the PCR were 60 Vbeta and 13 Jbeta primers. The data were produced by immunoSEQ multiplex PCR, yet TCRdb's version contains in-frame clones alone and is incomplete. The sample shows around 160,000 clones, 60% to 80% of them seen only once. The source material was PBMCs. The receptors stem from a man in his fifties or sixties in good health and CMV-seropositive.

The chain carries TRBV2 and TRBJ2-3; D possibly corresponds to TRBD1 (6 bases). Between the trimmed V and J ends, which lost 4 bases and 1 base, there was a span of 9 bases. The CDR3 extends over 14 amino acids. Per germline, CDR1 SNHLY and CDR2 FYNNEI. Here the CDR3 reads CASSGGTRTDTQYF. The CDR3 bases are TGTGCCAGCAGTGGGGGGACACGCACAGATACGCAGTATTTT.

The V call is TRBV30, the J call TRBJ1-5; 7 nucleotides agree with TRBD1. This CDR3 spans 15 amino acids. V shed 2 bases and J 6 bases; nucleotides not matched to a gene: 10. The germline gives CDR1 GTSNPN, CDR2 SVGIG (reference sequence). The chain's CDR3 is CAWSLGQEIRQPQHF. The CDR3 DNA reads TGTGCCTGGAGTCTAGGACAGGAGATTCGTCAGCCCCAGCATTTT. Full variable domain (rest looked up from reference TRBV30 and TRBJ1-5): SQTIHQWPATLVQPVGSPLSLECTVEGTSNPNLYWYRQAAGRGLQLLFYSVGIGQISSEVPQNLSASRPQDRQFILSSKKLLLSDSGFYLCAWSLGQEIRQPQHFGDGTRLSIL.

This chain connects TRBV5-6 to TRBJ2-1; no firm D call. The CDR3 runs to 13 residues. The V gene lost 1 base and the J gene lost 10 bases, with 12 bases spanning the gap. Germline V CDR1 and CDR2: SGHDT, YYEEEE. CDR3 region: CASSLPPSEEQFF. As DNA, the CDR3 is TGTGCCAGCAGCTTGCCCCCTTCTGAGGAGCAGTTCTTC.

The chain employs TRBV11-2 and TRBJ2-3, with 10 bases identical to TRBD2. The CDR3 loop spans 18 amino acids. The V and J ends lost 0 bases and 1 base, in that order; junction bases with no gene match: 7. Germline values: CDR1 SGHAT, CDR2 FQNNGV. The CDR3 sequence is CASSLDPPLAGGTDTQYF. In nucleotides, the CDR3 is TGTGCCAGCAGCTTAGATCCCCCCCTAGCGGGGGGCACAGATACGCAGTATTTT.

J is TRBJ1-4 and V is TRBV9; 9 positions agree with TRBD1. CDR1 and CDR2 from the germline V gene are SGDLS and YYNGEE. V lost 3 bases and J lost 7; bases outside the gene matches: 10. This CDR3 contains 16 residues. Here the CDR3 DNA reads TGTGCCAGCAGCGCCCGGGCACAGGGGGCGGTTGAAAAACTGTTTTTT. It encodes CASSARAQGAVEKLFF.